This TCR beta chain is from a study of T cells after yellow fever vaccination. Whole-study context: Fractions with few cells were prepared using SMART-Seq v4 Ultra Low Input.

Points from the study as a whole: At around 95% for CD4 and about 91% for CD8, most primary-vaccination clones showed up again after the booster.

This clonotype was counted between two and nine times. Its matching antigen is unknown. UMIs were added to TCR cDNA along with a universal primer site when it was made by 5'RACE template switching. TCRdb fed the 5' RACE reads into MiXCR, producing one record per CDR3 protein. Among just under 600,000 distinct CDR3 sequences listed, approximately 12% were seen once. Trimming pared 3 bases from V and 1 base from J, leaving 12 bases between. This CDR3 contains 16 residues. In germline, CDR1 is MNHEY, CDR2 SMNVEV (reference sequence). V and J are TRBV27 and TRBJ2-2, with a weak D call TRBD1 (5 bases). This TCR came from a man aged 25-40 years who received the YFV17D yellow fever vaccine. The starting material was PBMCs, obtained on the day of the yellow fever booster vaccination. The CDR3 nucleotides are TGTGCCAGCAGTTTGAGGTGGGGCAGGAACACCGGGGAGCTGTTTTTT. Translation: CASSLRWGRNTGELFF.